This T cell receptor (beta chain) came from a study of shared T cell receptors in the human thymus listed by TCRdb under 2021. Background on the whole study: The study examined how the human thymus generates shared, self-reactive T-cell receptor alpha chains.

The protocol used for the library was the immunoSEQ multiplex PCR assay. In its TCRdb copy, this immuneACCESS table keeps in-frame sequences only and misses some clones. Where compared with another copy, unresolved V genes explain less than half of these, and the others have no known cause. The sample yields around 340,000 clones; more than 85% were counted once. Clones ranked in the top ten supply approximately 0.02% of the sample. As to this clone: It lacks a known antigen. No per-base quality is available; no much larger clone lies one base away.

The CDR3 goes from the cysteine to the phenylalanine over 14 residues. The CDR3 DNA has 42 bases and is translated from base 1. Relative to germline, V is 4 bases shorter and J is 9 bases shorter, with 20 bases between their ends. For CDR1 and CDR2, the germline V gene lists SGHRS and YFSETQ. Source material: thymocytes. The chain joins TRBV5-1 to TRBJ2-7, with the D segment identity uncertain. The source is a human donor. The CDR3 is CASSGVDTAGGQYF. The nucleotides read TGCGCCAGCAGCGGAGTCGACACCGCCGGCGGGCAGTACTTC.